A single sample gave rise to the 13 T cell receptor beta chains below, sequenced in a study of technical replicates of blood from a few donors. Assay: immunoSEQ multiplex PCR; the TCRdb copy retains only in-frame clones and omits some. The sample yields under 70,000 clones, roughly 92% seen once. The specimen sequenced was PBMCs. These receptors were collected from a human donor in good health. Some clones in this sample may be carry-over from other donors' samples.

This chain links TRBV7-9 with TRBJ2-7, with D maybe TRBD2 (6 bases). Germline loops: CDR1 SEHNR, CDR2 FQNEAQ (reference sequence). This CDR3 has 13 residues. The germline V and J ends were trimmed by 3 bases and 7 bases, with 13 bases remaining between them. The CDR3 DNA is TGTGCCAGCAGCTTGGCTGCGGGGCGTGAGCAGTACTTC. Amino acid sequence: CASSLAAGREQYF.

This rearrangement joins TRBV2 to TRBJ2-7; TRBD2 agrees at 7 bases. The CDR3 runs to 14 residues. Germline CDR1 is SNHLY and CDR2 is FYNNEI. The trim removed 2 bases at V and 4 bases at J, leaving 5 bases unmatched. CDR3 region: CASSETGGSYEQYF. CDR3 bases: TGTGCCAGCAGTGAAACTGGCGGGAGTTACGAGCAGTACTTC.

The chain employs TRBV6-5 and TRBJ2-5, with 7 nucleotides matching TRBD1. Germline V gene data show CDR1 as MNHEY and CDR2 as SVGAGI. This CDR3 contains 14 residues. Unmatched junction bases numbered 3, after V lost 0 bases and J lost 5 bases. The CDR3 bases are TGTGCCAGCAGTTACTCGACAGGGCGGGAGACCCAGTACTTC. It codes for CASSYSTGRETQYF.

This rearrangement joins TRBV7-3 to TRBJ2-2; maybe TRBD1 (5 bases). The V gene's germline CDR1 is SGHTA and CDR2 FQGTGA. The CDR3 spans 17 residues. V lost 6 bases and J 11 bases, leaving 28 bases between the germline ends. The CDR3 is CASREHKRNQGSSELFF. The CDR3 DNA follows: TGTGCCAGCAGGGAACACAAGAGGAACCAGGGTTCTTCAGAGCTGTTTTTT.

In DNA form, the CDR3 reads TGCGCCAGCAGCCAAGAGTGGGGCCCCACCGGGGAGCTGTTTTTT. Translating it yields CASSQEWGPTGELFF. The V call is TRBV4-3, the J call TRBJ2-2, with a possible D match to TRBD1 (5 bases). This CDR3 has 15 amino acids. The V end was cut by 0 bases, the J end by 4 bases, with 9 bases between. Germline-derived CDR1 and CDR2 are LGHNA and YSLEER.

The rearrangement uses TRBV6-6 and TRBJ1-6; D unclear. The CDR3 contains 16 residues. V dropped 7 bases and J dropped 7 bases, with 20 bases sitting between them. The V gene's germline CDR1 is MNHNY and CDR2 SVGAGI (reference sequence). Written as DNA, the CDR3 is TGTGCCAGCACTAAAAAGGAGGGCCCCCGAAATTCACCCCTCCACTTT. Its protein is CASTKKEGPRNSPLHF.

The chain couples TRBV5-6 to TRBJ2-7; 8 nucleotides align to TRBD1. This CDR3 has 14 amino acids. Germline CDR1 reads SGHDT; CDR2 reads YYEEEE. With 2 bases clipped from V and 4 bases from J, the junction kept 5 bases outside the gene matches. CDR3 region: CASSLVDRGYEQYF. CDR3 bases: TGTGCCAGCAGCTTAGTAGACAGGGGTTACGAGCAGTACTTC.

The chain carries TRBV13 and TRBJ1-2; TRBD1 is a possible D gene (5 bases). V was shortened by 7 bases and J by 4 bases, with 16 bases between the two germline ends. The CDR3 sequence is 14 residues long. The germline gives CDR1 PRHDT, CDR2 FYEKMQ (reference sequence). In DNA form, the CDR3 reads TGTGCCAGCACCGAAGCGGGGCCAGCCTATGGCTACACCTTC. This translates into CASTEAGPAYGYTF.

The chain combines TRBV18 with TRBJ1-2; 7 bases fit TRBD1. The V segment lost 3 bases and the J segment 5 bases; nucleotides outside the gene matches: 9. Germline CDR1 KGHSH, CDR2 LQKENI. CDR3 length: 15 amino acids. The CDR3 loop is CASSPDRGGGYGYTF. In nucleotides, the CDR3 is TGTGCCAGCTCACCGGACCGAGGGGGCGGGTATGGCTACACCTTC.

This rearrangement joins TRBV5-8 to TRBJ2-5, with a possible D match to TRBD1 (6 bases). Germline V gene data show CDR1 as SGHTS and CDR2 as YDEGEE. The V gene lost 5 bases and the J gene lost 5 bases, with 22 bases spanning the gap. CDR3 length: 16 amino acids. CDR3 DNA sequence: TGTGCCAGCAGTCAACGAACAGGGCCCGGTGGGGAGACCCAGTACTTC. Its translation is CASSQRTGPGGETQYF.

The J gene is TRBJ2-3, the V gene TRBV19; D call uncertain. The ends were cut back, 0 bases at V and 3 bases at J, with 4 bases in the middle. The CDR3 loop spans 13 amino acids. Looked up from germline, CDR1 is LNHDA and CDR2 is SQIVND (reference sequence). The CDR3 region is CASSIDPTDTQYF. The CDR3 bases are TGTGCCAGTAGTATAGATCCGACAGATACGCAGTATTTT.

V usage is TRBV5-6 and J usage is TRBJ1-1; D is possibly TRBD1 (6 bases). The CDR3 contains 14 residues. V was trimmed by 5 bases and J by 6 bases, leaving 17 bases between them. Germline V gives CDR1 SGHDT, CDR2 YYEEEE. The CDR3 region is CASRLGGRGAEAFF. CDR3 nucleotide sequence: TGTGCCAGCAGACTTGGGGGCAGGGGCGCTGAAGCTTTCTTT. The full variable domain, completed using reference TRBV5-6 and TRBJ1-1, is DAGVTQSPTHLIKTRGQQVTLRCSPKSGHDTVSWYQQALGQGPQFIFQYYEEEERQRGNFPDRFSGHQFPNYSSELNVNALLLGDSALYLCASRLGGRGAEAFFGQGTRLTVV.

The rearrangement joins TRBV6-5 to TRBJ2-4; D is possibly TRBD2 (6 bases). V dropped 2 bases and J dropped 0 bases, with 11 bases sitting between them. The germline CDR1 and CDR2 sequences are MNHEY and SVGAGI. This CDR3 spans 16 amino acids. The CDR3 DNA reads TGTGCCAGCAGTTACGCGGCGGGGCTAGCCAAAAACATTCAGTACTTC. Its protein product is CASSYAAGLAKNIQYF.